This TCR beta chain originates from a study of blood T cell repertoires in COVID-19. For the study at large: Samples taken during acute and convalescent COVID-19 were collected in the United States, Italy and Spain. The cDNA or gDNA used as material had been derived from T cells, B-cell-depleted T cells, or PBMCs.

The CDR3 spans 13 residues. Germline V CDR1 and CDR2: GTSNPN, SVGIG (reference sequence). V lost 2 bases, J lost 1 base, and 9 bases lay in between. As processed by the authors: By means of reference gene primer amplification, nucleated cell counts were estimated. The method was immunoSEQ multiplex PCR; TCRdb's version includes in-frame clones alone and lacks a portion of them. V and J calls and clone size are copied from that table; D and trimming were computed from the DNA. The repertoire has some 160,000 clones, 65% to 85% of them found once; the top ten carry 5%. The sequenced sample was peripheral blood. The genes are TRBV30 and TRBJ2-7, with D uncertain. The TCR originated in a woman between 50 and 59 years old with acute or convalescent COVID-19. CDR3 sequence: CAWSSGVSYEQYF. CDR3 sequence (DNA): TGTGCCTGGAGTTCCGGTGTTTCCTACGAGCAGTACTTC.